These 29 T cell receptor beta chains originate from one sample sequenced in a study of CD8+ T cells in alopecia areata. Extracted RNA was reverse transcribed, and the resulting cDNA served as sequencing template. Assay used: immunoSEQ multiplex PCR; TCRdb lists only in-frame clones, some missing. The sample lists approximately 280,000 clones, 58% seen once, with approximately 1.8% in the top ten. Treatment reported: oral pan-JAK inhibitor, 5-10 mg twice daily. Sequencing used CD4+ T cells sorted from blood, obtained at week 24, from a patient treated with tofacitinib. These receptors all stem from a human donor with alopecia areata.

The chain employs TRBV9 and TRBJ2-3; TRBD2 agrees at 9 bases. Germline trimming cut 4 bases from V and 6 bases from J; bases unmatched to any gene: 6. This CDR3 is built from 14 residues. Germline V gene data show CDR1 as SGDLS and CDR2 as YYNGEE. CDR3 protein: CASSPLAGLDTQYF. DNA of the CDR3: TGTGCCAGCAGCCCCCTAGCGGGGCTCGATACGCAGTATTTT.

The V call is TRBV6-7, the J call TRBJ1-2; perhaps TRBD1 as D (6 bases). TRBV6-7 is known as an ORF, though its function is uncertain. V lost 6 bases to trimming and J lost 5 bases, with 16 bases between them. CDR3 length: 14 amino acids. In nucleotides, the CDR3 is TGTGCCAGCAGAGGGGCGAGGACAGTGTATGGCTACACCTTC. Its translation is CASRGARTVYGYTF.

Points on this clone: The junction shows a germline mismatch at one end, possibly a read error. The V call is TRBV30, the J call TRBJ2-7, with D tentatively TRBD1 or TRBD2 (5 bases each). This CDR3 region has 11 residues. From germline, CDR1 is GTSNPN and CDR2 SVGIG (reference sequence). The CDR3 is CARERWGGLNF. The CDR3 DNA sequence: TGTGCCCGGGAACGTTGGGGCGGCCTTAACTTC.

The V gene is TRBV28, the J gene TRBJ2-7; D remains ambiguous. Per the germline V gene, CDR1 is MDHEN and CDR2 is SYDVKM. The CDR3 covers 13 residues. Trimming removed 4 bases at V and 4 bases at J, with 11 bases between. The CDR3: CASSSTELYEQYF. Here the CDR3 DNA reads TGTGCCAGCAGTTCTACCGAATTGTACGAGCAGTACTTC.

The rearrangement links TRBV5-1 to TRBJ2-7, with 7 bases lining up with TRBD1. Germline CDR1 and CDR2: SGHRS and YFSETQ. The CDR3 totals 16 residues. The V segment lost 3 bases and the J segment 4 bases; nucleotides outside the gene matches: 13. Here the CDR3 reads CASSSTGTARFYEQYF. The CDR3 bases are TGCGCCAGCAGCTCAACCGGGACAGCAAGATTTTACGAGCAGTACTTC.

The V gene is TRBV30, the J gene TRBJ1-3; no clear D gene. Per the germline V gene, CDR1 is GTSNPN and CDR2 is SVGIG (reference sequence). Trimming took off 6 bases at V and 0 bases at J, with 6 bases between the two ends. This CDR3 region has 12 residues. CDR3 in DNA: TGTGCCTGTGGAATCTCTGGAAACACCATATATTTT. Its translation: CACGISGNTIYF.

As concerns this clone: Within the sample, other DNA sequences also encode this same CDR3. V is TRBV20-1 and J is TRBJ1-1, with no clear D. The CDR3 extends over 11 amino acids. Trimming took 1 base from V and 8 from J, leaving 8 bases between them. Germline CDR1 and CDR2: DFQATT and SNEGSKA (reference sequence). The CDR3 bases are TGCAGTGCTAGAGGGCCCAGGGAAGCTTTCTTT. Residues: CSARGPREAFF.

The rearrangement joins TRBV5-1 to TRBJ1-2; D perhaps matches TRBD1 (6 bases). The CDR3 is 15 amino acids. Germline V gene sequence: CDR1 SGHRS, CDR2 YFSETQ. With 0 bases removed from V and 4 bases from J, the gap between germline ends came to 13 bases. The CDR3 coding sequence is TGCGCCAGCAGCTTGGCACAGGGAGGGGGCTATGGCTACACCTTC. Translated: CASSLAQGGGYGYTF.

The chain has TRBV30 and TRBJ2-3; 9 nucleotides agree with TRBD2. Germline CDR1 GTSNPN, CDR2 SVGIG (reference sequence). After removal of 4 bases from V and 0 bases from J, the junction contained 11 bases not matched to a gene. CDR3 length equals 17 residues. The CDR3 DNA is TGTGCCTGGAAGCGGAGTCCTAGCGGGGTCAGCACAGATACGCAGTATTTT. Translated: CAWKRSPSGVSTDTQYF.

The sample holds a few counts of this clone. The rearrangement links TRBV29-1 to TRBJ2-4; weak D call: TRBD1 (5 bases). The germline gives CDR1 SQVTM, CDR2 ANQGSEA. The V end was cut by 2 bases, the J end by 6 bases, with 8 bases between. The CDR3 runs to 12 residues. CDR3 sequence: CSVERGPNIQYF. The CDR3 nucleotides read TGCAGCGTTGAAAGGGGTCCAAACATTCAGTACTTC. Supplemented by reference TRBV29-1 and TRBJ2-4, the full variable domain reads SAVISQKPSRDICQRGTSLTIQCQVDSQVTMMFWYRQQPGQSLTLIATANQGSEATYESGFVIDKFPISRPNLTFSTLTVSNMSPEDSSIYLCSVERGPNIQYFGAGTRLSVL.

The chain combines TRBV6-5 with TRBJ2-5; 12 nucleotides align to TRBD2. The CDR3 runs to 15 residues. V lost 10 bases to trimming and J lost 5 bases; unmatched junction nucleotides: 11. Germline CDR1 and CDR2: MNHEY and SVGAGI. Here the CDR3 DNA reads TGTGCCACCGGCCGGCTAGCGGGGGGGCAGGAGACCCAGTACTTC. It codes for CATGRLAGGQETQYF.

The chain is built from TRBV27 and TRBJ1-2; 7 bases are shared with TRBD1. The CDR3 sequence is 15 residues long. J lost 7 bases, V lost 6 bases, and 14 bases had no gene match. Germline CDR1 reads MNHEY; CDR2 reads SMNVEV (reference sequence). In DNA form, the CDR3 reads TGTGCCAGCAGCTACAAGGGGGGACAGACGCTTGGCTACACCTTC. It encodes CASSYKGGQTLGYTF.

The chain couples TRBV29-1 to TRBJ1-4, with D possibly being TRBD1 (6 bases). The length of the CDR3 is 13 residues. Germline V gene sequence: CDR1 SQVTM, CDR2 ANQGSEA. Trimming pared 7 bases from V and 4 bases from J, leaving 13 bases between. Here the CDR3 reads CSAARTVNEKLFF. CDR3 coding DNA: TGCAGCGCTGCCCGGACAGTTAATGAAAAACTGTTTTTT.

This clone occurred a few times. At the DNA level, this CDR3 is encoded by other sequences in the same sample as well. This chain connects TRBV18 to TRBJ2-7, with unresolved D. This CDR3 contains 11 residues. Germline values: CDR1 KGHSH, CDR2 LQKENI. Trimming pared 3 bases from V and 4 bases from J, leaving 4 bases between. The CDR3 reads CASSPGYEQYF. The DNA for the CDR3 is TGTGCCAGCTCACCCGGGTACGAGCAGTACTTC.

To note about this clone: Within the sample, other DNA sequences also encode this same CDR3. DNA for the CDR3: TGTGCCAGCAGCTTGGCGGTACGGACTAATTCACCCCTCCACTTT. It encodes CASSLAVRTNSPLHF. The chain employs TRBV5-6 and TRBJ1-6; no clear D. The length of the CDR3 is 15 residues. Trimming took off 0 bases at V and 6 bases at J, with 10 bases between the two ends. Germline lookup yields CDR1 SGHDT and CDR2 YYEEEE.

This clone came up many times. This sample includes further DNA sequences coding for the same CDR3. The V gene is TRBV28, the J gene TRBJ1-5; no firm D call. Germline V gene data show CDR1 as MDHEN and CDR2 as SYDVKM. The length of the CDR3 is 12 residues. Trimming stripped 4 bases from V and 7 bases from J, with 8 bases between. CDR3 in DNA: TGTGCCAGCAGTTCGGGAGGCCAGCCCCAGCATTTT. Translation gives CASSSGGQPQHF. Complete variable domain (other parts from reference TRBV28 and TRBJ1-5): DVKVTQSSRYLVKRTGEKVFLECVQDMDHENMFWYRQDPGLGLRLIYFSYDVKMKEKGDIPEGYSVSREKKERFSLILESASTNQTSMYLCASSSGGQPQHFGDGTRLSIL.

The chain carries TRBV7-2 and TRBJ2-3; 7 bases align to TRBD2. CDR1 and CDR2 (germline): SGHTA, FQGNSA. V shed 5 bases, J shed 2 bases, and the junction held 4 bases outside the gene matches. This CDR3 has 14 amino acids. The CDR3 nucleotides read TGTGCCAGCAGCAGCCGGGACTACACAGATACGCAGTATTTT. Its protein product is CASSSRDYTDTQYF.

This clone was detected a few times. CDR3 protein: CSVEAGGLGGYTF. Written as DNA, the CDR3 is TGCAGCGTTGAAGCGGGAGGGTTGGGTGGCTACACCTTC. This sequence joins TRBV29-1 and TRBJ1-2; no firm D call. Trimming pared 1 base from V and 7 bases from J, leaving 13 bases between. Germline V gene lookup returns CDR1 SQVTM and CDR2 ANQGSEA. The CDR3 has 13 residues.

The chain recombines TRBV19 with TRBJ1-2; D is uncertain. The germline V gene encodes CDR1 LNHDA and CDR2 SQIVND (reference sequence). The CDR3 totals 13 residues. V was cut by 3 bases and J by 8 bases, with 13 bases left in between. The CDR3 region is CASSIGSRRGYTF. The CDR3 DNA reads TGTGCCAGTAGTATTGGGTCGAGGCGCGGCTACACCTTC. Filled out from reference TRBV19 and TRBJ1-2, the complete variable domain reads DGGITQSPKYLFRKEGQNVTLSCEQNLNHDAMYWYRQDPGQGLRLIYYSQIVNDFQKGDIAEGYSVSREKKESFPLTVTSAQKNPTAFYLCASSIGSRRGYTFGSGTRLTVV.

This clone was detected a few times. The J gene is TRBJ2-1, the V gene TRBV29-1, with no clear D. The germline gives CDR1 SQVTM, CDR2 ANQGSEA. V was shortened by 1 base and J by 5 bases, with 9 bases between the two germline ends. The CDR3 runs to 13 residues. Here the CDR3 reads CSVEGPPDNEQFF. CDR3 in DNA: TGCAGCGTTGAAGGGCCCCCCGACAATGAGCAGTTCTTC.

The chain is built from TRBV15 and TRBJ2-1; D is uncertain. V was clipped by 0 bases and J by 4 bases, with 10 bases between them. The germline CDR1 and CDR2 sequences are LNHNV and YYDKDF (reference sequence). This CDR3 has 15 amino acids. The CDR3 coding sequence is TGTGCCACCAGCAGAGATAGAGGACGGTACAATGAGCAGTTCTTC. It encodes CATSRDRGRYNEQFF.

As regards this clone: This specimen includes other DNA sequences encoding the same CDR3. This chain links TRBV29-1 with TRBJ2-7; TRBD1 matches 8 bases. J lost 5 bases, V lost 6 bases, and 6 bases had no gene match. There are 12 residues in the CDR3. Germline V CDR1 and CDR2: SQVTM, ANQGSEA. Here the CDR3 DNA reads TGCAGCGTAGGACAGGGTCGTGACGAGCAGTACTTC. Its protein product is CSVGQGRDEQYF.

This clone was seen only a few times. The J gene is TRBJ2-3, the V gene TRBV10-3, with 7 bases fitting TRBD1. Germline trimming cut 2 bases from V and 4 bases from J; bases unmatched to any gene: 6. This CDR3 has 15 amino acids. Germline values: CDR1 ENHRY, CDR2 SYGVKD. CDR3 region: CAISETGAFSDTQYF. The CDR3 region has the DNA TGTGCCATCAGTGAGACAGGGGCCTTCTCAGATACGCAGTATTTT.

This clone was seen just once. The rearrangement uses TRBV4-2 and TRBJ2-5; maybe TRBD1 (6 bases). Between the trimmed V and J ends, which lost 1 base and 3 bases, there was a span of 15 bases. The CDR3 runs 16 residues. Germline loops: CDR1 LGHNA, CDR2 YNFKEQ. The CDR3 reads CASSQGGQGQEETQYF. In DNA, the CDR3 is TGTGCCAGCAGCCAAGGTGGGCAGGGACAAGAAGAGACCCAGTACTTC.

This clone came up a few times. This rearrangement joins TRBV27 to TRBJ1-6; D might be TRBD1 (6 bases). Germline V gives CDR1 MNHEY, CDR2 SMNVEV (reference sequence). Trimming took off 6 bases at V and 5 bases at J, with 20 bases between the two ends. The CDR3 has 17 residues. CDR3 nucleotides: TGTGCCAGCAGGCCCGACAGGCGGCCGGACAATAATTCACCCCTCCACTTT. It specifies CASRPDRRPDNNSPLHF.

The chain is built from TRBV5-6 and TRBJ2-7, with TRBD1 matching 10 bases. Germline V lookup: CDR1 SGHDT, CDR2 YYEEEE. This CDR3 region has 15 residues. Trimming removed 3 bases from V and 3 bases from J; junction bases left unmatched: 6. CDR3 DNA sequence: TGTGCCAGCAGCTCAGGGGGACAGGGGAACTACGAGCAGTACTTC. It translates to CASSSGGQGNYEQYF.

The chain employs TRBV28 and TRBJ1-1; TRBD1 matches 8 bases. Unmatched junction bases numbered 8, after V lost 3 bases and J lost 5 bases. The germline V gene encodes CDR1 MDHEN and CDR2 SYDVKM. The CDR3 extends over 15 amino acids. For the CDR3, the DNA is TGTGCCAGCAGTTTTACCGCAGGGGGCGATACTGAAGCTTTCTTT. This translates into CASSFTAGGDTEAFF.

The chain is built from TRBV5-1 and TRBJ2-7; TRBD2 is a possible D gene (6 bases). V lost 1 base and J 7 bases, leaving 15 bases between the germline ends. CDR1 SGHRS and CDR2 YFSETQ come from the germline V gene. This CDR3 spans 14 amino acids. This CDR3 reads CASSLLRDQGEQYF. The CDR3 nucleotides read TGCGCCAGCAGCTTGTTGCGGGACCAGGGAGAGCAGTACTTC.

This clone has just a few counts. This chain connects TRBV29-1 to TRBJ2-5; 10 bases align to TRBD2. Per germline, CDR1 SQVTM and CDR2 ANQGSEA. After removal of 5 bases from V and 2 bases from J, the junction contained 2 bases not matched to a gene. The length of the CDR3 is 13 residues. This chain's CDR3 is CSVILAGQETQYF. The CDR3 nucleotides are TGCAGCGTTATACTAGCGGGGCAAGAGACCCAGTACTTC.